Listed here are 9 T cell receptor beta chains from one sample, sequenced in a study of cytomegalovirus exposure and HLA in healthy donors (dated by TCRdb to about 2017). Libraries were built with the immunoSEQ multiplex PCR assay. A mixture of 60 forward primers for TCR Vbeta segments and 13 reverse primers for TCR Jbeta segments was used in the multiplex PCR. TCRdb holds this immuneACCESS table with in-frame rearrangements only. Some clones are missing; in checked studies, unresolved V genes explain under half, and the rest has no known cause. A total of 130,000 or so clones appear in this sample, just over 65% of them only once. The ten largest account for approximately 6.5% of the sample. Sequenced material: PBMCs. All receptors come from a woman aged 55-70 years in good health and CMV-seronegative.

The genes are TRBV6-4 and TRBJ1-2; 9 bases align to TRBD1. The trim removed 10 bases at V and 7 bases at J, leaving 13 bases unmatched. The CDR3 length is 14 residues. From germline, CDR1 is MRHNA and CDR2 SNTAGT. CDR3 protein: CATRNTGGAAGYTF. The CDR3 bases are TGTGCCACCCGTAATACAGGGGGCGCGGCTGGCTACACCTTC.

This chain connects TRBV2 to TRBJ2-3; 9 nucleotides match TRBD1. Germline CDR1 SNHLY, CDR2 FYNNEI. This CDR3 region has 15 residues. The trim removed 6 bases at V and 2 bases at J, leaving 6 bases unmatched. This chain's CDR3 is CASRPGTGFTDTQYF. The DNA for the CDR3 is TGTGCCAGCAGGCCCGGGACAGGGTTCACAGATACGCAGTATTTT.

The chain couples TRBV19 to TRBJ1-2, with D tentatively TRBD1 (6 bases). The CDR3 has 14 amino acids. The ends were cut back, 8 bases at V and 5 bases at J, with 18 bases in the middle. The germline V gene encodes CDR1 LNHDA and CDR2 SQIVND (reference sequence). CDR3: CASLTGHPSYGYTF. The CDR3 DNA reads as TGTGCCAGTCTTACAGGGCATCCTTCATATGGCTACACCTTC.

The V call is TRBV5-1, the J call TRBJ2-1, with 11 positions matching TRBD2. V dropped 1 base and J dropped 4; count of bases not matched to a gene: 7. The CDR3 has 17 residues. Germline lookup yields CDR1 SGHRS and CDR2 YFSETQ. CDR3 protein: CASSLSRLAGGYNEQFF. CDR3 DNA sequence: TGCGCCAGCAGCTTGAGCCGGCTAGCGGGAGGATACAATGAGCAGTTCTTC.

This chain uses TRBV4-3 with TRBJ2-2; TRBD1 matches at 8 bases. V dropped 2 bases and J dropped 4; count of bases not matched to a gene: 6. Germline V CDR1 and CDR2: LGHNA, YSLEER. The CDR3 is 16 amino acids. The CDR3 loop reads CASSQSQGAGTGELFF. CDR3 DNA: TGCGCCAGCAGCCAATCGCAGGGGGCGGGCACCGGGGAGCTGTTTTTT.

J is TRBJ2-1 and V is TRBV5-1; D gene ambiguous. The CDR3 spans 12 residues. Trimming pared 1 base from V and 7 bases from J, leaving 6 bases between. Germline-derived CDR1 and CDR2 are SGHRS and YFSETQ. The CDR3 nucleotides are TGCGCCAGCAGCTTGCCTCTGAATGAGCAGTTCTTC. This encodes CASSLPLNEQFF.

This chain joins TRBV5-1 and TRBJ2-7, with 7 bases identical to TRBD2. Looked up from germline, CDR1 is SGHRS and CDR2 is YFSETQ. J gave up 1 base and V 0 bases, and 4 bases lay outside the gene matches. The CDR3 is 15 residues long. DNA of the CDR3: TGCGCCAGCAGCTTGGTGGGGGGGGGATCCTACGAGCAGTACTTC. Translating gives CASSLVGGGSYEQYF. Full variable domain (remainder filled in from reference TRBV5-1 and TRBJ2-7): KAGVTQTPRYLIKTRGQQVTLSCSPISGHRSVSWYQQTPGQGLQFLFEYFSETQRNKGNFPGRFSGRQFSNSRSEMNVSTLELGDSALYLCASSLVGGGSYEQYFGPGTRLTVT.

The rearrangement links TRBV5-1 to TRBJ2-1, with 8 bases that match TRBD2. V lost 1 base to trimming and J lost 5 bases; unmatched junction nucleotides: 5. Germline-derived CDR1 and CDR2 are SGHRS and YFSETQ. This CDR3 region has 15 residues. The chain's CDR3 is CASSLLAGPNNEQFF. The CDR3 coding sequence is TGCGCCAGCAGCTTGTTAGCGGGACCCAACAATGAGCAGTTCTTC.

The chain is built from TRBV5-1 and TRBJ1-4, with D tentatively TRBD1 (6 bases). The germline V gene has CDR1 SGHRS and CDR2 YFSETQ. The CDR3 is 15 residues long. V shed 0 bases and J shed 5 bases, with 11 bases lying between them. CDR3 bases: TGCGCCAGCAGCTTGGTAACAGGGCCCAATGAAAAACTGTTTTTT. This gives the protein CASSLVTGPNEKLFF.